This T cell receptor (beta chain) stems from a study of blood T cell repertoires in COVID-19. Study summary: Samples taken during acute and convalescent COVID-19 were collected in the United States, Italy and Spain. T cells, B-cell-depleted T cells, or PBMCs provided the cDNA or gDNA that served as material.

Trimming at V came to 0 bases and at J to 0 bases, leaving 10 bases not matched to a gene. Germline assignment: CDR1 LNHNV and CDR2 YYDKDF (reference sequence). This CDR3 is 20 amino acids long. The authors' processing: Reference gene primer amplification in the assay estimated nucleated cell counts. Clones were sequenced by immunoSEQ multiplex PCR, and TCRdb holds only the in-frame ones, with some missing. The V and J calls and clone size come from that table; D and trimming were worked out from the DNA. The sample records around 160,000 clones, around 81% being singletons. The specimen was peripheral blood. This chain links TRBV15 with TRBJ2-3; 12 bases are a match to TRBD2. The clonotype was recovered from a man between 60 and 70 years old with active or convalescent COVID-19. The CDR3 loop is CATSRDLGTSGPGSTDTQYF. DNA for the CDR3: TGTGCCACCAGCAGAGATCTGGGGACTAGCGGGCCCGGGAGCACAGATACGCAGTATTTT.